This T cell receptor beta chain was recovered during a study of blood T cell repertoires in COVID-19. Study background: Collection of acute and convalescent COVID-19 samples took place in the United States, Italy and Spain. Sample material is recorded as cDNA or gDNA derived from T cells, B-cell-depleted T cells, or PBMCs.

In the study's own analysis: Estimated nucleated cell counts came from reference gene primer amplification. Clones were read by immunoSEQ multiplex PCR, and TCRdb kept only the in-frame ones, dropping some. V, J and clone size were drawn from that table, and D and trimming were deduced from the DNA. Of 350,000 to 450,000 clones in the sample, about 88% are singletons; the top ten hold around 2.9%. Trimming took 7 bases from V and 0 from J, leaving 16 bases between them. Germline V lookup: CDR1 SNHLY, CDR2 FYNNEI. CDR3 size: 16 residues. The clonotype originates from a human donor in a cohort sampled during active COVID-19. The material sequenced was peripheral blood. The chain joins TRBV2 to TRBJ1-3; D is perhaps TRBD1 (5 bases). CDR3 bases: TGTGCCAGCACACCAGGGAACCTTTACTCTGGAAACACCATATATTTT. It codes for CASTPGNLYSGNTIYF.